This passage covers 20 T cell receptor beta chains from one sample sequenced in a study of CD8 T cells in ankylosing spondylitis. TCRdb fed the 5' RACE reads into MiXCR, producing one record per CDR3 protein. In the table there are roughly 250,000 distinct CDR3 sequences, around 7.8% of which are singletons. The sample was blood, either unsorted or a sorted T cell fraction (not recorded which). These receptor sequences come from a male donor with ankylosing spondylitis or in good health (not recorded which).

The sample holds many counts of this clonotype. This chain uses TRBV15 with TRBJ2-5; D is unclear. CDR3 length: 16 residues. V lost 0 bases and J lost 3, with 14 bases in between. CDR1 and CDR2 (germline): LNHNV, YYDKDF (reference sequence). The CDR3 region has the DNA TGTGCCACCAGCAGAGATTTAGCAATGGATAAAGAGACCCAGTACTTC. Protein: CATSRDLAMDKETQYF.

This clonotype was recorded at least ten times. The gene calls are TRBV5-6 and TRBJ2-7, with a tentative D call TRBD2 (5 bases). Germline CDR1 is SGHDT and CDR2 is YYEEEE. CDR3 length: 13 residues. Trimming took 2 bases from V and 9 from J, leaving 15 bases between them. The CDR3 sequence: CASSLADGTRQYF. The CDR3 region has the DNA TGTGCCAGCAGCTTAGCCGACGGTACTAGGCAGTACTTC.

This clonotype was observed many times. V and J are TRBV20-1 and TRBJ1-6, with D possibly being TRBD1 (5 bases). Germline CDR1 reads DFQATT; CDR2 reads SNEGSKA (reference sequence). This CDR3 has 13 residues. The germline V and J ends were trimmed by 5 bases and 5 bases, with 10 bases remaining between them. The CDR3: CSAARGHNSPLHF. Written as DNA, the CDR3 is TGCAGTGCTGCCCGGGGCCATAATTCACCCCTCCACTTT.

This clonotype was counted between two and nine times. This chain joins TRBV7-8 and TRBJ2-7, with D hard to call. V lost 4 bases to trimming and J lost 7 bases, with 8 bases between them. Germline values: CDR1 SGHVS, CDR2 FQNEAQ. There are 11 residues in the CDR3. The CDR3 nucleotides are TGTGCCAGCAGCTCGGCCAGGGAGCAGTACTTC. It yields the protein CASSSAREQYF. Filled out from reference TRBV7-8 and TRBJ2-7, the complete variable domain reads GAGVSQSPRYKVAKRGQDVALRCDPISGHVSLFWYQQALGQGPEFLTYFQNEAQLDKSGLPSDRFFAERPEGSVSTLKIQRTQQEDSAVYLCASSSAREQYFGPGTRLTVT.

This clonotype was seen at least ten times. V and J are TRBV12-3 or TRBV12-4 and TRBJ2-7; tentatively, D is TRBD1 or TRBD2 (6 bases each). This CDR3 contains 14 residues. Trimming left V 3 bases short and J 1 base short, with 10 bases between. CDR3 nucleotides: TGTGCCAGCAGTTTTAAGGGGGGATCCTACGAGCAGTACTTC. Protein sequence: CASSFKGGSYEQYF.

This clonotype was observed a handful of times. The rearrangement joins TRBV4-2 to TRBJ1-3, with D uncertain. CDR1 and CDR2 (germline): LGHNA, YNFKEQ. V lost 10 bases and J 1 base, leaving 17 bases between the germline ends. This CDR3 is 15 amino acids long. This CDR3 reads CATRTDPASGNTIYF. The CDR3, as DNA: TGTGCCACCAGAACGGACCCAGCGTCTGGAAACACCATATATTTT.

At least ten counts were recorded for this clonotype. V gene TRBV7-9 combines with J gene TRBJ1-1; D call uncertain. Germline CDR1 SEHNR, CDR2 FQNEAQ (reference sequence). The CDR3 has 13 amino acids. V gave up 5 bases and J gave up 3 bases, with 10 bases separating them. The CDR3: CASSPIEDTEAFF. CDR3 nucleotide sequence: TGTGCCAGCAGCCCAATAGAGGACACTGAAGCTTTCTTT.

This clonotype appeared many times. The chain couples TRBV6-2 or TRBV6-3 to TRBJ1-5; D gene uncertain. Between the trimmed V and J ends, which lost 7 bases and 5 bases, there was a span of 9 bases. The CDR3 spans 12 residues. CDR1 MNHEY and CDR2 SVGEGT come from the germline V gene. CDR3 bases: TGTGCCAGCAAACATGCGGATCAGCCCCAGCATTTT. This sequence encodes CASKHADQPQHF.

This clonotype was seen repeatedly, ten times or more. The chain is built from TRBV5-1 and TRBJ2-1, with TRBD2 matching over 10 bases. CDR3 length: 14 amino acids. Unmatched junction bases numbered 1, after V lost 2 bases and J lost 5 bases. Germline V gene sequence: CDR1 SGHRS, CDR2 YFSETQ. The CDR3 bases are TGCGCCAGCAGCTTCCTAGCGGGAGACAATGAGCAGTTCTTC. Residues: CASSFLAGDNEQFF.

This clonotype was detected many times. The gene calls are TRBV28 and TRBJ2-2; TRBD1 agrees at 9 bases. J lost 4 bases, V lost 6 bases, and 9 bases had no gene match. The CDR3 runs to 16 residues. From germline, CDR1 is MDHEN and CDR2 SYDVKM. The CDR3: CASSPSGTGSTGELFF. The CDR3 coding sequence is TGTGCCAGCAGCCCCTCCGGGACAGGGAGCACCGGGGAGCTGTTTTTT.

On this clonotype: One end of the junction varies from germline; a read error may be responsible. CDR3 in amino acids: CASSRRGENERFF. DNA for the CDR3: TGTGCCAGCAGCCGCAGGGGGGAGAATGAGCGGTTCTTC. The V and J genes are TRBV5-6 and TRBJ2-1; TRBD1 might be the D (7 bases). This CDR3 comprises 13 residues. CDR1 and CDR2 (germline): SGHDT, YYEEEE. The full variable domain, with the rest looked up from reference TRBV5-6 and TRBJ2-1, is DAGVTQSPTHLIKTRGQQVTLRCSPKSGHDTVSWYQQALGQGPQFIFQYYEEEERQRGNFPDRFSGHQFPNYSSELNVNALLLGDSALYLCASSRRGENERFFGPGTRLTVL.

The DNA for the CDR3 is TGTGCCAGCAGCTTGGGCCCCTCCAAGGGGCGAGGAGGCTACACCTTC. Translated: CASSLGPSKGRGGYTF. The chain combines TRBV5-5 with TRBJ1-2, with a possible D match to TRBD1 (5 bases). The CDR3 totals 16 residues. The germline V gene has CDR1 SGHKS and CDR2 YYEKEE (reference sequence). The V end lost 0 bases, the J end lost 8 bases, and 20 bases lay between the germline ends.

This clonotype was detected many times. This rearrangement joins TRBV5-1 to TRBJ2-3, with 12 bases fitting TRBD2. From germline, CDR1 is SGHRS and CDR2 YFSETQ. The CDR3 totals 17 residues. V lost 1 base and J lost 0; bases outside the gene matches: 3. The CDR3: CASSLRGTSGSTDTQYF. Here the CDR3 DNA reads TGCGCCAGCAGCTTGAGAGGGACTAGCGGGAGCACAGATACGCAGTATTTT. Filled out from reference TRBV5-1 and TRBJ2-3, the complete variable domain reads KAGVTQTPRYLIKTRGQQVTLSCSPISGHRSVSWYQQTPGQGLQFLFEYFSETQRNKGNFPGRFSGRQFSNSRSEMNVSTLELGDSALYLCASSLRGTSGSTDTQYFGPGTRLTVL.

This clonotype came up many times. CDR3 bases: TGTGCCATCGGATGGTCGTCCACCGGGGAGCTGTTTTTT. Amino acids: CAIGWSSTGELFF. The gene calls are TRBV7-9 and TRBJ2-2; no firm D call. The germline gives CDR1 SEHNR, CDR2 FQNEAQ (reference sequence). The CDR3 is 13 amino acids. V was pared by 10 bases and J by 4 bases, with 13 bases between.

This clonotype has ten or more counts. The chain couples TRBV5-1 to TRBJ2-2; D is unclear. The V gene lost 1 base and the J gene lost 3 bases, with 10 bases spanning the gap. The CDR3 totals 15 residues. Germline-derived CDR1 and CDR2 are SGHRS and YFSETQ. The CDR3, as DNA: TGCGCCAGCAGCTTGACTGACACCTACACCGGGGAGCTGTTTTTT. Its translation: CASSLTDTYTGELFF.

In this sample, this clonotype turned up many times. The CDR3 protein is CATGRELSYEQYF. The CDR3 DNA follows: TGTGCCACAGGACGGGAGCTCTCCTACGAGCAGTACTTC. The chain joins TRBV10-3 to TRBJ2-7, with D maybe TRBD2 (6 bases). Germline CDR1 ENHRY, CDR2 SYGVKD. V gave up 10 bases and J gave up 0 bases, with 13 bases separating them. The CDR3 totals 13 residues.

This clonotype was counted at least ten times. This chain connects TRBV5-1 to TRBJ2-5; TRBD2 aligns across 8 bases. Germline CDR1 reads SGHRS; CDR2 reads YFSETQ. After removal of 4 bases from V and 5 bases from J, the junction contained 7 bases not matched to a gene. The CDR3 is 14 residues long. CDR3 sequence reads: CASSDPSGSETQYF. The CDR3 region has the DNA TGCGCCAGCAGCGATCCCAGCGGGAGTGAGACCCAGTACTTC.

This clonotype has ten or more counts. V usage is TRBV12-3 or TRBV12-4 and J usage is TRBJ1-1; no clear D gene. This CDR3 comprises 12 residues. V lost 8 bases, J lost 3 bases, and 10 bases lay in between. The CDR3 DNA sequence: TGTGCCAGCGCTGCAGGTTACACTGAAGCTTTCTTT. Translated, it gives CASAAGYTEAFF.

This clonotype has at least ten counts. The V call is TRBV5-1, the J call TRBJ2-7; D remains ambiguous. V was cut by 1 base and J by 1 base, with 12 bases left in between. Germline CDR1 reads SGHRS; CDR2 reads YFSETQ. This CDR3 has 15 amino acids. This CDR3 reads CASSLMGLPSYEQYF. Written as DNA, the CDR3 is TGCGCCAGCAGCTTGATGGGCTTACCTTCCTACGAGCAGTACTTC.

The sample holds many counts of this clonotype. The rearrangement links TRBV10-2 to TRBJ2-7; D tentatively fits TRBD1 or TRBD2 (6 bases each). The CDR3 spans 15 residues. Germline V CDR1 and CDR2: WSHSY, SAAADI. Trimming cost V 7 bases and J 0 bases, with 16 bases left between them. Here the CDR3 reads CASTDGRGLSYEQYF. The DNA of the CDR3 is TGCGCCAGCACCGACGGCAGGGGACTCTCCTACGAGCAGTACTTC.